This T cell receptor (beta chain) was sequenced during a study of blood T cell repertoires in COVID-19 (dated by TCRdb to 2019 to 2021). Concerning the study at large: Samples from collaborators originated in the United States, Italy and Spain and spanned both the acute and convalescent phases of COVID-19. Subjects who had been exposed to COVID-19, were actively infected with it, or had recovered from it provided the deeply sampled blood TCRbeta repertoires that made up the dataset. A de-identified subject ID, COVID-19 status, age in years and sex were almost always included in the sample metadata. The repertoires were released in a freely available public database meant as a resource for research on the immune response to SARS-CoV-2. Where HLA class I and class II types were available, the types were taken from metadata supplied by the sample provider, not from assay-based typing. The material from the prospective study consisted of cDNA or gDNA derived from T cells, B-cell-depleted T cells, or PBMCs. The samples were drawn from two sources: the first 160 participants of the ongoing ImmuneRACE study, and 1,200 or so subjects contributed by 6 global collaborators. Findings and caveats that apply to the study as a whole: The quantity of clinical and demographic metadata differed by source and by participant and was supplied without curation.

Its CDR3 holds 13 amino acids, cysteine through phenylalanine. The kept DNA is CDR3 alone, 39 bases in frame from the first base. Trimmed from V: 10 bases; trimmed from J: 0 bases; junction bases lacking a gene match: 4. The immunoSEQ Assay, a bias-controlled multiplex PCR, was used to amplify TCRbeta CDR3 regions from genomic DNA. Per the original workflow: The number of nucleated cells in each sample was estimated by amplification of reference gene primers within the assay. To quantify the absolute abundance of each unique TCRbeta CDR3 rearrangement, sequence reads were collapsed and filtered. For each sample, productive Simpson clonality was calculated as the square root of Simpson's diversity index over productive rearrangements. Held by TCRdb, this immuneACCESS table contains in-frame sequences only and omits some clones. Under half of the omission traces to an unresolved V gene where checked; the cause of the rest is unknown. The D gene and trimming were derived from the DNA, and the V and J assignments and clone size from that table. Recorded for this sample are around 250,000 clones; 70% to 90% of them occurred a single time. Jointly, the top ten make up 5.5% to 6.5% of the sample.

Each collaborating institution followed its own protocols to collect whole blood in K2EDTA tubes. Collaborator samples were shipped for TCRbeta analysis as frozen whole blood, isolated PBMCs, or DNA extracted from either sample type. With regard to this clone: What antigen it recognizes has not been identified. No base-level quality is on record; no much larger clone is a single base apart.

The receptor comes from a man aged 55 to 70 with acute or convalescent COVID-19. The chain employs TRBV12-3 or TRBV12-4 and TRBJ2-7; the central 9 bases match TRBD1. Sequenced: peripheral blood. The nucleotides are TGTGCCACCGGGACAGGGAACTCCTACGAGCAGTACTTC. This gives the protein CATGTGNSYEQYF.